A selection of T cell receptor beta chains follows, all from one sample in a study of blood T cell repertoires in COVID-19. Some clones are missing from TCRdb's copy, which holds only in-frame ones; the method was immunoSEQ multiplex PCR. Among 250,000 to 300,000 clones listed, around 87% were seen once. The source material was peripheral blood. The receptors were gathered from a woman in her 40s who had recovered from COVID-19. The CDR3 runs from the conserved cysteine through the conserved F or W. Each record gives: J gene, CDR3 length, V gene, CDR3 protein.

j_gene: TRBJ2-1; len: 17; v_gene: TRBV11-2; CDR3aa: CASSLTTQGLRYNEQFF
j_gene: TRBJ2-3; len: 17; v_gene: TRBV2; CDR3aa: CASRLTGTPTSTDTQYF
j_gene: TRBJ1-5; len: 20; v_gene: TRBV5-4; CDR3aa: CASSSYPRDRGQDSNQPQHF
j_gene: TRBJ1-1; len: 14; v_gene: TRBV11-2; CDR3aa: CASSLPGGGRVAFF
j_gene: TRBJ2-5; len: 15; v_gene: TRBV19; CDR3aa: CASRPGQASQETQYF
j_gene: TRBJ2-3; len: 13; v_gene: TRBV2; CDR3aa: CASSELATDTQYF
j_gene: TRBJ2-3; len: 16; v_gene: TRBV14; CDR3aa: CASSYLAGGDTDTQYF
j_gene: TRBJ2-3; len: 15; v_gene: TRBV30; CDR3aa: CAWSVPAGSTDTQYF
j_gene: TRBJ1-6; len: 14; v_gene: TRBV30; CDR3aa: CAWSVPGGRSPLHF
j_gene: TRBJ2-7; len: 17; v_gene: TRBV4-3; CDR3aa: CASSHGTGTEVSYEQYF
j_gene: TRBJ1-2; len: 16; v_gene: TRBV5-4; CDR3aa: CASSGGTGDLGYGYTF
j_gene: TRBJ1-2; len: 15; v_gene: TRBV3-1/TRBV3-2; CDR3aa: CASSRRGRADYGYTF
j_gene: TRBJ2-2; len: 16; v_gene: TRBV7-2; CDR3aa: CASSFDRLAFTGELFF
j_gene: TRBJ1-3; len: 13; v_gene: TRBV18; CDR3aa: CASSPSYEIAIYF
j_gene: TRBJ2-2; len: 17; v_gene: TRBV19; CDR3aa: CASSPGRDWTRIGELFF
j_gene: TRBJ2-1; len: 15; v_gene: TRBV9; CDR3aa: CASSVTSGGANEQFF
j_gene: TRBJ1-1; len: 15; v_gene: TRBV5-6; CDR3aa: CASSLPGQMNTEAFF
j_gene: TRBJ2-3; len: 15; v_gene: TRBV5-1; CDR3aa: CASSPSGVGPDTQYF
j_gene: TRBJ2-7; len: 15; v_gene: TRBV19; CDR3aa: CASSMSGLRSYEQYF
j_gene: TRBJ1-5; len: 16; v_gene: TRBV6-6; CDR3aa: CASSRSYSSSNQPQHF
j_gene: TRBJ2-7; len: 18; v_gene: TRBV5-4; CDR3aa: CASSLDGLAGGTTYEQYF
j_gene: TRBJ2-7; len: 14; v_gene: TRBV5-8; CDR3aa: CASSQDRGLSGQYF
j_gene: TRBJ1-6; len: 14; v_gene: TRBV7-9; CDR3aa: CASRSGQSNSPLHF
j_gene: TRBJ1-3; len: 16; v_gene: TRBV4-3; CDR3aa: CASSHQGQGHRATIYF